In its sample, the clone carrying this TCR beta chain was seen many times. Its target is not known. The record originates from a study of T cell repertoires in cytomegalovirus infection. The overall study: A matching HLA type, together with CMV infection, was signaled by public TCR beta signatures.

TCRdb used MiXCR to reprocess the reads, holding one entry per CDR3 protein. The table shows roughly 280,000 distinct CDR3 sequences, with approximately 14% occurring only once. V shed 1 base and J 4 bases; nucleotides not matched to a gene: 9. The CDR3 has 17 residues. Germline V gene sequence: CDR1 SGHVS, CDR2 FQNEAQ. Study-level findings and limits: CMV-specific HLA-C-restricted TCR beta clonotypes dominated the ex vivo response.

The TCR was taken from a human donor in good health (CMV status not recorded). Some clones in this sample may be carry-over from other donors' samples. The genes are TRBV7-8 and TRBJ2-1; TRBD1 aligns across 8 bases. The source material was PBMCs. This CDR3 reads CASSLVGGTGDYNEQFF. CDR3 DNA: TGTGCCAGCAGCTTAGTCGGTGGGACAGGCGATTACAATGAGCAGTTCTTC. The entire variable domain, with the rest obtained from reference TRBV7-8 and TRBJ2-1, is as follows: GAGVSQSPRYKVAKRGQDVALRCDPISGHVSLFWYQQALGQGPEFLTYFQNEAQLDKSGLPSDRFFAERPEGSVSTLKIQRTQQEDSAVYLCASSLVGGTGDYNEQFFGPGTRLTVL.